The source of this T cell receptor (beta chain) is a study of blood T cell repertoires in COVID-19. Turning to the study itself: The United States, Italy and Spain were the sources of the acute and convalescent COVID-19 samples. From T cells, B-cell-depleted T cells, or PBMCs came the material, which was cDNA or gDNA.

Per germline, CDR1 SEHNR and CDR2 FQNEAQ (reference sequence). CDR3 length equals 14 residues. Trimming pared 4 bases from V and 1 base from J, leaving 11 bases between. As originally analysed: Estimates of nucleated cell counts were drawn from the amplification of reference gene primers. Method: immunoSEQ multiplex PCR; TCRdb's copy keeps in-frame clones and lacks some. V, J and clone size are those of that table, while D and trimming were read from the DNA. The sample lists 200,000 to 300,000 clones, 88% occurring once. Sequenced material: peripheral blood. The source is a woman in her twenties or thirties with acute or convalescent COVID-19. This sequence joins TRBV7-9 and TRBJ2-7; a possible D gene is TRBD2 (5 bases). The CDR3 bases are TGTGCCAGCAGCTCCGTGGACTCTTCCTACGAGCAGTACTTC. Protein sequence: CASSSVDSSYEQYF.